One and the same sample provided the 18 T cell receptor beta chains below, sequenced in a study of OX40 agonist ivuxolimab in advanced cancers. Library method: the immunoSEQ multiplex PCR assay. Held by TCRdb, this immuneACCESS table contains in-frame sequences only and omits some clones. Under half of the omission traces to an unresolved V gene where checked; the cause of the rest is unknown. For this sample there are about 83,000 clones; 65% to 85% appear just once. The top ten clonotypes cover about 7% of the sample. The sequencing here drew on CD4+ or CD8+ T cells sorted from blood, taken in a trial of the OX40 agonist ivuxolimab. These receptors all stem from an adult with an advanced solid tumor such as melanoma, head and neck, liver or kidney cancer.

This clone has only one observation. The chain is built from TRBV19 and TRBJ1-5; D uncertain. The CDR3 length is 15 residues. Germline V gene sequence: CDR1 LNHDA, CDR2 SQIVND (reference sequence). The germline V and J ends were trimmed by 9 bases and 4 bases, with 19 bases remaining between them. The CDR3 reads CASSPFGWDNQPQHF. In nucleotides, the CDR3 is TGTGCCAGCAGTCCATTCGGGTGGGATAATCAGCCCCAGCATTTT.

V gene TRBV15 combines with J gene TRBJ2-1, with 7 bases identical to TRBD2. V lost 1 base and J lost 0; bases outside the gene matches: 0. The CDR3 length is 15 residues. Looked up from germline, CDR1 is LNHNV and CDR2 is YYDKDF (reference sequence). Here the CDR3 DNA reads TGTGCCACCAGCAGAGGCGGGAGCTCCTACAATGAGCAGTTCTTC. This sequence encodes CATSRGGSSYNEQFF. Variable domain in full (rest from reference TRBV15 and TRBJ2-1): DAMVIQNPRYQVTQFGKPVTLSCSQTLNHNVMYWYQQKSSQAPKLLFHYYDKDFNNEADTPDNFQSRRPNTSFCFLDIRSPGLGDTAMYLCATSRGGSSYNEQFFGPGTRLTVL.

The table lists this clone with a few counts. V is TRBV7-2 and J is TRBJ2-1, with 7 bases fitting TRBD1. The CDR3 is 14 residues long. CDR1 is SGHTA, CDR2 FQGNSA, per germline. Germline trimming cut 4 bases from V and 1 base from J; bases unmatched to any gene: 1. The CDR3 DNA reads TGTGCCAGCAGCTCAGGGGGATCCTACAATGAGCAGTTCTTC. It yields the protein CASSSGGSYNEQFF.

V and J are TRBV30 and TRBJ2-2; weak D call: TRBD1 (5 bases). Germline CDR1 reads GTSNPN; CDR2 reads SVGIG (reference sequence). The CDR3 totals 13 residues. Trimming removed 0 bases from V and 7 bases from J, with 9 bases in between. CDR3 sequence reads: CAWSVQGVGELFF. The CDR3 region has the DNA TGTGCCTGGAGTGTACAAGGGGTCGGGGAGCTGTTTTTT.

As to this clone: The junction differs from germline at one of its ends, possibly a read error. The J gene is TRBJ2-1, the V gene TRBV7-7, with D perhaps given as TRBD1 or TRBD2 (5 bases each). The length of the CDR3 is 14 residues. Germline V gene sequence: CDR1 SSHAT, CDR2 FNYEAQ (reference sequence). CDR3: CASSPGTAWNEQFF. The CDR3 DNA reads TGTGCTAGCAGCCCCGGGACGGCCTGGAATGAGCAGTTCTTC. Looking up the rest from reference TRBV7-7 and TRBJ2-1 gives the full variable domain: GAGVSQSPRYKVTKRGQDVTLRCDPISSHATLYWYQQALGQGPEFLTYFNYEAQPDKSGLPSDRFSAERPEGSISTLTIQRTEQRDSAMYRCASSPGTAWNEQFFGPGTRLTVL.

The chain combines TRBV7-2 with TRBJ2-7; no reliable D call. This CDR3 is built from 11 residues. The germline V gene has CDR1 SGHTA and CDR2 FQGNSA. Trimming pared 0 bases from V and 7 bases from J, leaving 4 bases between. The CDR3 reads CASSLALEQYF. The CDR3 DNA sequence: TGTGCCAGCAGCTTAGCCCTGGAGCAGTACTTC.

The CDR3 region has the DNA TGTGCCAGCAGCTTAGAACGTGGTCCTTCGAGGGGCTACGAGCAGTACTTC. It specifies CASSLERGPSRGYEQYF. The genes are TRBV7-2 and TRBJ2-7; D is tentatively TRBD1 or TRBD2 (5 bases each). V dropped 1 base and J dropped 3 bases, with 19 bases sitting between them. There are 17 residues in the CDR3. Germline V lookup: CDR1 SGHTA, CDR2 FQGNSA.

This clone was detected only once. The chain employs TRBV7-3 and TRBJ2-1; 9 nucleotides line up with TRBD1. The germline CDR1 and CDR2 sequences are SGHTA and FQGTGA. The V segment lost 0 bases and the J segment 3 bases; nucleotides outside the gene matches: 3. CDR3 length equals 16 residues. CDR3 sequence reads: CASSLTPDRGYNEQFF. Written as DNA, the CDR3 is TGTGCCAGCAGCTTAACCCCGGACAGGGGCTACAATGAGCAGTTCTTC.

V and J are TRBV9 and TRBJ2-5; no firm D call. Between the trimmed V and J ends, which lost 0 bases and 4 bases, there was a span of 19 bases. The CDR3 spans 17 residues. Per germline, CDR1 SGDLS and CDR2 YYNGEE. This CDR3 reads CASSVGPNMGSRETQYF. The CDR3 DNA follows: TGTGCCAGCAGCGTAGGACCCAATATGGGCTCGAGAGAGACCCAGTACTTC. Complete variable domain (other parts from reference TRBV9 and TRBJ2-5): DSGVTQTPKHLITATGQRVTLRCSPRSGDLSVYWYQQSLDQGLQFLIQYYNGEERAKGNILERFSAQQFPDLHSELNLSSLELGDSALYFCASSVGPNMGSRETQYFGPGTRLLVL.

The genes are TRBV5-5 and TRBJ1-1; tentatively, D is TRBD1 (5 bases). Trimming shortened V by 2 bases and J by 4 bases, and 15 bases separated the two germline ends. This CDR3 is built from 15 residues. Germline loops: CDR1 SGHKS, CDR2 YYEKEE (reference sequence). The DNA for the CDR3 is TGTGCCAGCAGCTTTCTGGGGCCTCTTAGCACTGAAGCTTTCTTT. This sequence encodes CASSFLGPLSTEAFF.

J is TRBJ2-2 and V is TRBV6-5; 9 bases are a match to TRBD1. Germline V gene data show CDR1 as MNHEY and CDR2 as SVGAGI. J was trimmed by 5 bases and V by 6 bases; bases with no gene match: 4. The CDR3 extends over 14 amino acids. CDR3 bases: TGTGCCAGCAGAGGACAGGGGAGGACCGGGGAGCTGTTTTTT. Translation gives CASRGQGRTGELFF.

J is TRBJ1-2 and V is TRBV10-3; TRBD1 matches at 9 bases. This CDR3 comprises 14 residues. V was clipped by 4 bases and J by 4 bases; unmatched bases: 4. CDR1 ENHRY and CDR2 SYGVKD come from the germline V gene. The CDR3 loop is CAISGQGGGYGYTF. The DNA of the CDR3 is TGTGCCATCAGTGGACAGGGGGGTGGCTATGGCTACACCTTC.

Here the CDR3 DNA reads TGTGCCACTGGGACCATCGCGAACACCGGGGAGCTGTTTTTT. This translates into CATGTIANTGELFF. This chain links TRBV19 with TRBJ2-2, with D possibly being TRBD1 or TRBD2 (5 bases each). V lost 10 bases, J lost 0 bases, and 12 bases lay in between. Germline values: CDR1 LNHDA, CDR2 SQIVND (reference sequence). The CDR3 has 14 residues.

The chain joins TRBV6-1 to TRBJ1-1; D ambiguous. CDR3 length equals 14 residues. Trimming removed 8 bases at V and 4 bases at J, with 17 bases between. Germline CDR1 and CDR2: MNHNS and SASEGT. Here the CDR3 DNA reads TGTGCCAGCCCATCGACAAACCCGATCACTGAAGCTTTCTTT. Encoded protein: CASPSTNPITEAFF.

This clone was seen a handful of times. The chain is built from TRBV5-4 and TRBJ2-7, with TRBD2 as a possible D gene (6 bases). Germline V lookup: CDR1 SGHNT, CDR2 YYREEE (reference sequence). The CDR3 runs to 14 residues. The V and J ends lost 1 base and 3 bases respectively, with 11 bases between them. CDR3 DNA sequence: TGTGCCAGCAGCTTGAGCGGGCAGGGCTACGAGCAGTACTTC. It is translated as CASSLSGQGYEQYF. Drawing the rest from reference TRBV5-4 and TRBJ2-7, the complete variable domain is ETGVTQSPTHLIKTRGQQVTLRCSSQSGHNTVSWYQQALGQGPQFIFQYYREEENGRGNFPPRFSGLQFPNYSSELNVNALELDDSALYLCASSLSGQGYEQYFGPGTRLTVT.

V usage is TRBV5-6 and J usage is TRBJ2-5; D gene unclear. V lost 4 bases, J lost 4 bases, and 8 bases lay in between. CDR3 size: 12 residues. Germline lookup yields CDR1 SGHDT and CDR2 YYEEEE. This CDR3 is CASSAPGETQYF. The CDR3 DNA reads TGTGCCAGCAGCGCCCCCGGAGAGACCCAGTACTTC. Full variable domain (missing parts from reference TRBV5-6 and TRBJ2-5): DAGVTQSPTHLIKTRGQQVTLRCSPKSGHDTVSWYQQALGQGPQFIFQYYEEEERQRGNFPDRFSGHQFPNYSSELNVNALLLGDSALYLCASSAPGETQYFGPGTRLLVL.

The chain couples TRBV2 to TRBJ2-3; D is unclear. The CDR3 has 14 amino acids. Germline CDR1 and CDR2: SNHLY and FYNNEI. Trimming cost V 0 bases and J 5 bases, with 9 bases left between them. This CDR3 reads CASSEALDGDTQYF. CDR3 in DNA: TGTGCCAGCAGTGAAGCCCTAGACGGAGATACGCAGTATTTT.

The chain uses TRBV2 and TRBJ2-1; 7 positions match TRBD2. This CDR3 comprises 15 residues. The germline CDR1 and CDR2 sequences are SNHLY and FYNNEI. V lost 5 bases to trimming and J lost 4 bases; unmatched junction nucleotides: 8. The CDR3 is CASSYQGLDYNEQFF. The CDR3 region has the DNA TGTGCCAGCAGTTACCAAGGACTAGATTACAATGAGCAGTTCTTC.